Following are 14 T cell receptor beta chains from one sample sequenced in a study of CD8+ T cells in alopecia areata. It was with CD4, CD8alpha, NKG2D, NKG2ACE and other markers that pooled cutaneous lymph node cells were sorted. Once RNA had been extracted, it was reverse transcribed into cDNA to act as the sequencing template. Libraries were prepared by immunoSEQ multiplex PCR; TCRdb keeps only in-frame clonotypes and omits some of them. The sample yields about 300,000 clones, without any singletons. Sequenced sample: CD4+ T cells sorted from a lymph node. The source is a C3H/HeJ mouse with alopecia areata. The mice in this strain carry MHC haplotype H2-k.

This clone occurred a few times. All gene names here are mouse names. CDR3 sequence: CASSWGLGAETLYF. CDR3 bases read: TGTGCCAGCAGTTGGGGACTGGGGGCAGAA. The V call is TRBV13-3, the J call TRBJ2-3; 10 nucleotides align to TRBD2. Read data end 4 residues before the CDR3 end; the end is taken from the germline J gene. J gave up 3 bases and V 4 bases, and 2 bases lay outside the gene matches. Germline CDR1 reads NNHDY; CDR2 reads SYVADS. The CDR3 length is 14 residues.

On this clone itself: Genes and germline come from the mouse. The CDR3 end is not reached by the read, which stops 3 residues before it; the germline J gene fills it in. The V and J genes are TRBV1 and TRBJ1-6, with D possibly being TRBD1 (5 bases). TRBJ1-6 is noted as an ORF with a role that remains uncertain. V dropped 2 bases and J dropped 5 bases, with 10 bases sitting between them. In germline, CDR1 is NSQYPW, CDR2 LRSPGD (reference sequence). This CDR3 is built from 15 residues. The sequenced part of the CDR3 DNA is TGCACCTGCAGTGCACAGGGAAAGGATAATTCGCCC. Protein product: CTCSAQGKDNSP. The complete CDR3 protein is CTCSAQGKDNSPLYF.

The table lists this clone with a few counts. Mouse gene names apply. The CDR3 is cut off 4 residues early in the read; its end comes from the germline J gene. The J gene is TRBJ1-2, the V gene TRBV31; 8 bases map to TRBD1. Trimming took 0 bases from V and 3 from J; bases not matched to a gene: 6. The germline V gene has CDR1 GKSSPN and CDR2 SITVG. This CDR3 region has 15 residues. The DNA read from the CDR3 is TGTGCCTGGAGTCTTAGGACAGGGATGGACTCC. Its translation is CAWSLRTGMDS. Given in full, the CDR3 is CAWSLRTGMDSDYTF.

In regard to this clone: Here the gene names and germline are mouse. The CDR3 is cut off 4 residues early in the read; its end comes from the germline J gene. The V and J genes are TRBV13-1 and TRBJ2-3; 10 bases fit TRBD1. V shed 0 bases, J shed 1 base, and the junction held 8 bases outside the gene matches. The CDR3 spans 18 residues. CDR1 is NSHNY, CDR2 SYGAGN, per germline. The sequenced CDR3 bases are TGTGCCAGCAGTGATGCAGGGGACAGGGGTTGGGGTGCAGAA. Translation gives CASSDAGDRGWGAE. The complete CDR3 sequence is CASSDAGDRGWGAETLYF.

A few counts support this clone. The gene names here belong to mouse. The CDR3 end lies 4 residues beyond the end of the read and is filled in from the germline J gene. The chain combines TRBV2 with TRBJ2-2; D might be TRBD2 (7 bases). The CDR3 covers 16 residues. CDR1 is LGHNA and CDR2 is YSYQKL in the germline V gene. Trimming stripped 0 bases from V and 3 bases from J, with 11 bases between. CDR3 region: CASSQEPGGDTGQLYF. CDR3 DNA (partial): TGTGCCAGCAGCCAAGAACCGGGGGGCGACACCGGG.

Worth noting for this clone: Genes and germline are mouse. From the germline J gene comes the end of the CDR3, since the read stops 4 residues before it. The chain is built from TRBV1 and TRBJ2-2; D not resolved. Germline V gene sequence: CDR1 NSQYPW, CDR2 LRSPGD (reference sequence). Trimming pared 4 bases from V and 0 bases from J, leaving 6 bases between. The CDR3 spans 14 residues. The part of the CDR3 DNA that was read is TGCACCTGCAGTGAACAAGCAAACACCGGG. It yields the protein CTCSEQANTG. The whole CDR3 region reads CTCSEQANTGQLYF.

Worth noting for this clone: These gene names are mouse names. The read ends 4 residues shy of where the CDR3 ends; the end is completed using the germline J gene. The chain recombines TRBV13-2 with TRBJ2-7; the D gene is possibly TRBD1 (5 bases). Germline lookup yields CDR1 NNHNN and CDR2 SYGAGS (reference sequence). V lost 1 base and J 3 bases, leaving 8 bases between the germline ends. The CDR3 contains 13 residues. The CDR3 protein is CASGDLTVYEQYF. CDR3 DNA (partial): TGTGCCAGCGGTGATTTGACAGTCTAT.

The sample holds a few counts of this clone. Any gene name here is a mouse gene name. With the read ending 4 residues before the CDR3 end, the germline J gene is used to fill in that end. The chain joins TRBV5 to TRBJ2-1; D is undetermined. In germline, CDR1 is LGHNA, CDR2 YNLKQL (reference sequence). The CDR3 has 15 residues. V dropped 0 bases and J dropped 0 bases, with 6 bases sitting between them. The sequenced part of the CDR3 DNA is TGTGCCAGCAGCCAAGATGGGTTTAACTATGCT. It encodes CASSQDGFNYA. The full CDR3 protein reads CASSQDGFNYAEQFF.

This clone was seen a few times. The gene names here belong to mouse. The read gets to within 4 residues of the CDR3 end, and the germline J gene fills in the rest. Within the sample, other DNA sequences also encode this same CDR3. J is TRBJ2-7 and V is TRBV19; D remains ambiguous. Germline CDR1 FNHDT, CDR2 SITEND (reference sequence). The CDR3 has 12 residues. Partial CDR3 DNA: TGTGCCAGCAGTATAACAGTTTAT. It translates to CASSITVY. The entire CDR3 protein is CASSITVYEQYF.

With respect to this clone: Here the gene names and germline are mouse. CDR3 DNA (partial): TGCACCTGCAGTGCAGATCCCAGGGACTCC. As protein: CTCSADPRDS. The CDR3 reads in full as CTCSADPRDSDYTF. V and J are TRBV1 and TRBJ1-2; D is perhaps TRBD1 (5 bases). The missing CDR3 end, 4 residues past where the read stops, is filled in from the germline J gene. CDR1 and CDR2 (germline): NSQYPW, LRSPGD (reference sequence). Trimming cost V 0 bases and J 3 bases, with 8 bases left between them. This CDR3 comprises 14 residues.

This clone was found a few times. Gene names and germline match the mouse. With the read ending 4 residues before the CDR3 end, the germline J gene is used to fill in that end. The chain is built from TRBV14 and TRBJ1-2; possibly TRBD1 for D (5 bases). Trimming pared 2 bases from V and 0 bases from J, leaving 8 bases between. CDR3 length: 14 amino acids. CDR1 is SGHDT, CDR2 FRDEAV, per germline. CDR3 in amino acids: CASSLTDANSDYTF. The DNA read from the CDR3 is TGTGCCAGCAGTTTGACAGATGCAAACTCC.

Concerning this clone: Each gene name is a mouse one. The read halts 4 residues ahead of the CDR3 end, with the missing end drawn from the germline J gene. Other DNA sequences in the sample encode the same CDR3. The chain employs TRBV17 and TRBJ2-5; TRBD1 aligns across 7 bases. The V gene's germline CDR1 is MNHDT and CDR2 YYDKIL. The CDR3 loop spans 13 amino acids. CDR3 loop: CASSRGDRDTQYF. Incomplete CDR3 DNA: TGTGCTAGCAGTAGAGGGGACAGAGAC.

This clone was seen a few times. Here the gene names and germline are mouse. The DNA ends 4 residues before the CDR3 does, and the rest of the CDR3 is filled in from the germline J gene. The rearrangement links TRBV13-1 to TRBJ2-4, with TRBD2 identical over 11 bases. The CDR3 is made up of 16 amino acids. Germline trimming cut 4 bases from V and 2 bases from J; bases unmatched to any gene: 6. Germline-derived CDR1 and CDR2 are NSHNY and SYGAGN. CDR3: CASSPGLGAPQNTLYF. Partial CDR3 DNA: TGTGCCAGCAGTCCGGGACTGGGGGCCCCTCAAAAC.

There are a few counts of this clone. The gene symbols are mouse symbols. The CDR3 end falls 4 residues outside the read, so it is completed with the germline J gene. This chain links TRBV19 with TRBJ2-5, with 7 bases that match TRBD1. This CDR3 has 15 amino acids. V was pared by 5 bases and J by 0 bases, with 6 bases of the junction left unmatched. The germline CDR1 and CDR2 sequences are FNHDT and SITEND (reference sequence). The sequenced CDR3 bases are TGTGCCAGCAGACCGGGACAGCTAAACCAAGAC. It encodes CASRPGQLNQD. The entire CDR3 is CASRPGQLNQDTQYF.